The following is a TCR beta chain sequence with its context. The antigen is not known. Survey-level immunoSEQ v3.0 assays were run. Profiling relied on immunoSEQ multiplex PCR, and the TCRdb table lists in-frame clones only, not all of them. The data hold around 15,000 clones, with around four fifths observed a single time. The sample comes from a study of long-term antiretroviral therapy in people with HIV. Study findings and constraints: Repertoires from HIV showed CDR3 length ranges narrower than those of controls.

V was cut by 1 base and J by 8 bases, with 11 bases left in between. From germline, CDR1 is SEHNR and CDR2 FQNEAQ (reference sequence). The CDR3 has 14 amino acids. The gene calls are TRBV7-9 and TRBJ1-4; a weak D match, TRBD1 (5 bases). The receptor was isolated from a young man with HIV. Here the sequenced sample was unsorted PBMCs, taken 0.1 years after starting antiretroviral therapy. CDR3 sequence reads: CASSLVGDSEKLFF. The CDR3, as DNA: TGTGCCAGCAGCTTAGTAGGGGATAGCGAAAAACTGTTTTTT.